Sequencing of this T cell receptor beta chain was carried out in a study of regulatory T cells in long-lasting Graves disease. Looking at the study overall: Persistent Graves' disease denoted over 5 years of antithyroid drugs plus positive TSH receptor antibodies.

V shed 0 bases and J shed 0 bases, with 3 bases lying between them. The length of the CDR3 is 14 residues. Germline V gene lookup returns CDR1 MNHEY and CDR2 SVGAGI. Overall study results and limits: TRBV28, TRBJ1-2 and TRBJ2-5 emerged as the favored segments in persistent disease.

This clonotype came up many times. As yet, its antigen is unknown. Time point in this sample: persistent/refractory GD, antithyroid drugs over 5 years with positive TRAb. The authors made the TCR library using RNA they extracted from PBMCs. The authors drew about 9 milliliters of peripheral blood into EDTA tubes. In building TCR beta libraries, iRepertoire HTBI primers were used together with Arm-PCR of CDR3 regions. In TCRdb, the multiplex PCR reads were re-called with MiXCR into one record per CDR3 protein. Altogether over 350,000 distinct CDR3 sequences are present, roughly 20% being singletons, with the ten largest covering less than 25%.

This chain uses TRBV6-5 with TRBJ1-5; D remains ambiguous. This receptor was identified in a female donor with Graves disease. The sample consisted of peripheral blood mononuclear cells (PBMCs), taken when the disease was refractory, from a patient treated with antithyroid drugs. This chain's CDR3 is CASSYSGSNQPQHF. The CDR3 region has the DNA TGTGCCAGCAGTTACTCGGGTAGCAATCAGCCCCAGCATTTT.